This T cell receptor (beta chain) comes out of a study of blood T cell repertoires in COVID-19. In the study overall: Sites in the United States, Italy and Spain provided acute and convalescent COVID-19 samples. Sources were T cells, B-cell-depleted T cells, or PBMCs; the material itself was cDNA or gDNA.

In the study's own analysis: Amplification of reference gene primers was used by the study to estimate nucleated cell counts. Here immunoSEQ multiplex PCR was the method, and the copy in TCRdb shows in-frame clones only, minus some. V and J calls and clone size follow that table, whereas D and trimming were derived from the DNA. The sample has about 190,000 clones, more than 70% seen once. The source material was peripheral blood. The sequence derives from a woman of 80 years or more with active or convalescent COVID-19.

The CDR3 sequence: CASSGQSGANVLTF. CDR3 coding DNA: TGTGCCAGCAGCGGACAGTCTGGGGCCAACGTCCTGACTTTC. The chain employs TRBV7-2 and TRBJ2-6; possible D gene TRBD1, 6 bases. Germline V gene data show CDR1 as SGHTA and CDR2 as FQGNSA. CDR3 length: 14 residues. Trimming left V 5 bases short and J 1 base short, with 6 bases between.